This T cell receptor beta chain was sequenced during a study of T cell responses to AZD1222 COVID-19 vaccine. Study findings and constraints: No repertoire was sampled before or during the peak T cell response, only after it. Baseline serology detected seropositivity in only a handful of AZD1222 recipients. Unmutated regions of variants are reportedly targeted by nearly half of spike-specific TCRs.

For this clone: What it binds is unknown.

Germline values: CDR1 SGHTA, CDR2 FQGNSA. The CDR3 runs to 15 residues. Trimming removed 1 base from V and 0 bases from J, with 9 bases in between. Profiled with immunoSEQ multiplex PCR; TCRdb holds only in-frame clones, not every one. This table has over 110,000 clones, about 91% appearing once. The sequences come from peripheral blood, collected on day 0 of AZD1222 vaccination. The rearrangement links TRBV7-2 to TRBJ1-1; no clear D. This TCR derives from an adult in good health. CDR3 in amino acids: CASSLDAGLNTEAFF. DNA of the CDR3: TGTGCCAGCAGCTTAGACGCGGGGTTGAACACTGAAGCTTTCTTT.